This T cell receptor (beta chain) was identified in a study of T cells in Graves' hyperthyroidism and ophthalmopathy. General observations from the study: Researchers found most expanded thyroid clonotypes above 0.001 in blood as well.

Losses at the gene ends were 4 bases for V and 8 bases for J; bases not matched to a gene: 9. Germline CDR1 and CDR2: LGHDT and YNNKEL (reference sequence). This CDR3 contains 15 residues. Ophthalmopathy patients all had a Clinical Activity Score of at least 3, a NOSPECS grade of at least 4 and disease under 3 months old. Diagnosis rested on symptoms, serum thyroxine and TRAb, thyroid ultrasound, and orbital computed tomography. PBMCs were sourced from more than 9 ml fresh peripheral blood. Comments on this clonotype: Its matching antigen is unknown.

From RNA transcripts, TCR beta CDR3 regions were amplified. Using the HTBI primer set, a first-round RT-PCR was run on the TCR CDR3. Using its own MiXCR run on the multiplex PCR reads, TCRdb lists one record per CDR3 protein. Found here are approximately 610,000 distinct CDR3 sequences, about 15% of them singletons; the top ten hold about 4.5%. The material sequenced was blood. The receptor was isolated from a woman aged 40-49 years with Graves' ophthalmopathy. J is TRBJ2-2 and V is TRBV3-1; TRBD2 matches at 8 bases. Here the CDR3 DNA reads TGTGCCAGCAGCCCCCTGAGCGGGAGATTGGGGGAGCTGTTTTTT. It is translated as CASSPLSGRLGELFF.